The source of this T cell receptor beta chain is a study of cytomegalovirus exposure and HLA in healthy donors. With 60 Vbeta and 13 Jbeta primers, the PCR was carried out. Profiled with immunoSEQ multiplex PCR; TCRdb holds only in-frame clones, not every one. The table records around 95,000 clones, 74% of them present only once. Deletions cut 1 base from V and 2 bases from J, with 9 bases between. In germline, CDR1 is SGHNT, CDR2 YENEEA. CDR3 length: 15 amino acids. The chain recombines TRBV11-3 with TRBJ1-3, with a weak D call TRBD1 (6 bases). This receptor was taken from a male donor in good health and CMV-seronegative. Sample: PBMCs. CDR3 region: CASSLGGTTGNTIYF. CDR3 DNA: TGTGCCAGCAGCTTAGGAGGGACAACTGGAAACACCATATATTTT.